This note documents a single T cell receptor beta chain sequence. The source of the sample is a study of T cells expressing NK-cell markers. From its re-call of the 5' RACE reads, TCRdb lists each CDR3 protein once, without DNA. Recorded for this sample: roughly 420,000 distinct CDR3 sequences. CDR1 is LNHNV and CDR2 is YYDKDF in the germline V gene (reference sequence). CDR3 length equals 16 residues. The origin of this receptor is a woman aged 18 to 75 in good health. Sequencing input: blood T cells: a sorted CD56 or NKG2C T cell subset, CD4+ or CD8+ T cells, or bulk PBMC T cells (not recorded which). V usage is TRBV15 and J usage is TRBJ1-2. CDR3 loop: CATSRVLPGSNYGYTF.